This T cell receptor (beta chain) was captured in a study of T cells after yellow fever vaccination. The 5'RACE template-switching step produced TCR cDNA and added a universal primer site and UMIs. TCRdb analysed the 5' RACE reads with MiXCR anew, one entry per CDR3 protein. The sample lists roughly 68,000 distinct CDR3 sequences, approximately 7% occurring once. Germline CDR1 reads MNHEY; CDR2 reads SMNVEV (reference sequence). This CDR3 is built from 15 residues. With 3 bases removed from V and 5 bases from J, the gap between germline ends came to 16 bases. General study results and limits: Repertoires sorted by FACS could include abundant clonotypes that are contaminants from the bulk population. The CD4 and CD8 compartments had a small share of their clonotypes in common. Re-detected after boosting: most primary clones, approximately 97% of CD4 and 75% to 90% of CD8.

On this clonotype: What it recognizes is unknown.

J is TRBJ2-5 and V is TRBV27; the D call may be TRBD1 or TRBD2 (5 bases each). The sequencing used CD8+ T cells sorted from PBMCs, collected 35 to 50 days after the first yellow fever vaccination. This receptor was taken from a man between 18 and 29 years old who received the YFV17D yellow fever vaccine. The DNA for the CDR3 is TGTGCCAGCAGTTTCAATAGGGGAGTCGGGGAGACCCAGTACTTC. Translation gives CASSFNRGVGETQYF.